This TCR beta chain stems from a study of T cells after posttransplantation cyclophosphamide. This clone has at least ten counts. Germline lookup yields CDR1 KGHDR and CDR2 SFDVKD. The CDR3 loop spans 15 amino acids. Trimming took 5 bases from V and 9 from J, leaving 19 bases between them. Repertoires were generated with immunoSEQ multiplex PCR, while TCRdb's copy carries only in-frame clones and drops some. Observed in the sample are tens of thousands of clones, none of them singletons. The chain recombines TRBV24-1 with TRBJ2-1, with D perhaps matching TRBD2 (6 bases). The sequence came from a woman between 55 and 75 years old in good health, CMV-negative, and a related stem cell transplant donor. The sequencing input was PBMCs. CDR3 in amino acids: CATSGNPGLRGEQFF. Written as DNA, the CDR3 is TGTGCCACCAGTGGAAATCCGGGACTGCGCGGTGAGCAGTTCTTC.